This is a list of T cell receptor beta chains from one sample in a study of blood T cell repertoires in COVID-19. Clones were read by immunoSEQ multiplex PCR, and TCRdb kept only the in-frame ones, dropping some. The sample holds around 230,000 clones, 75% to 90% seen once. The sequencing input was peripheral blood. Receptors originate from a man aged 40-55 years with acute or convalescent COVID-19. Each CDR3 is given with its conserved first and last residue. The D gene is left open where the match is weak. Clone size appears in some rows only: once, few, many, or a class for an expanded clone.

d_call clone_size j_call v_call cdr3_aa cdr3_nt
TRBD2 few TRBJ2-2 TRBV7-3 CASSFLGGGLTGELFF TGTGCCAGCAGCTTCCTCGGGGGAGGGCTTACCGGGGAGCTGTTTTTT
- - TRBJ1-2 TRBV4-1 CASSQALAGGGYGYTF TGCGCCAGCAGCCAAGCCCTGGCCGGGGGGGGCTATGGCTACACCTTC
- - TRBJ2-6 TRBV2 CASRVNSGANVLTF TGTGCCAGCCGAGTAAACTCTGGGGCCAACGTCCTGACTTTC
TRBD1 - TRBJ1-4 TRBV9 CASSGDRGDEKLFF TGTGCCAGCAGTGGGGACAGGGGCGATGAAAAACTGTTTTTT
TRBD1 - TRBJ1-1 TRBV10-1 CASSVRRQGIGNTEAFF TGCGCCAGCAGTGTCAGGAGACAGGGGATCGGGAACACTGAAGCTTTCTTT
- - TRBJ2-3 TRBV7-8 CASSPQRDPTDTQYF TGTGCCAGCAGCCCCCAACGGGATCCCACAGATACGCAGTATTTT
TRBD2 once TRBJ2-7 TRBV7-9 CASSPLKGLAGGEYF TGTGCCAGCAGCCCCCTAAAGGGACTAGCGGGGGGGGAGTACTTC
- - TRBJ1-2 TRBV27 CASRDTPYGYTF TGTGCCAGCAGAGACACCCCCTATGGCTACACCTTC
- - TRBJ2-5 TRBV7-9 CASSFGVEETQYF TGTGCCAGCAGCTTCGGGGTTGAAGAGACCCAGTACTTC
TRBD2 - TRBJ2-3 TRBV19 CASSSGGDTQYF TGTGCCAGTAGTTCGGGAGGGGATACGCAGTATTTT
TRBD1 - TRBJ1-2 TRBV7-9 CASSLVNRGLAGYTF TGTGCCAGCAGCTTAGTAAACAGGGGACTGGCTGGCTACACCTTC
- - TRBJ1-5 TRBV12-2 CASRLAETEDSNQPQHF TGTGCAAGTCGCTTAGCGGAGACAGAGGATAGCAATCAGCCCCAGCATTTT
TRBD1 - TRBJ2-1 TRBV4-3 CASSQERTGIYNEQFF TGCGCCAGCAGCCAAGAACGGACAGGAATTTACAATGAGCAGTTCTTC
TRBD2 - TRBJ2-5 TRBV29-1 CSARERGSVETQYF TGCAGCGCCCGAGAGCGGGGGTCGGTGGAGACCCAGTACTTC
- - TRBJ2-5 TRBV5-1 CASRYVSLQETQYF TGCGCCAGCCGCTATGTATCGCTACAAGAGACCCAGTACTTC
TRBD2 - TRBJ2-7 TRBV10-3 CATAIAGVSYEQYF TGTGCCACAGCCATAGCGGGAGTCTCCTACGAGCAGTACTTC
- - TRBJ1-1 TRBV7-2 CASSEQGNTEAFF TGTGCCAGCAGCGAGCAGGGGAACACTGAAGCTTTCTTT
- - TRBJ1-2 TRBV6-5 CASSPFGTLYGYTF TGTGCCAGCAGCCCATTCGGGACACTTTATGGCTACACCTTC
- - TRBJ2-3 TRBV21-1 CASSRRNSGASTDTQYF TGTGCCAGCAGCAGAAGAAATAGCGGGGCTAGCACAGATACGCAGTATTTT
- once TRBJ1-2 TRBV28 CASSQTEDYGYTF TGTGCCAGCAGTCAGACAGAAGACTATGGCTACACCTTC
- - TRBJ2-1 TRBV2 CASRIQGQRIYNEQFF TGTGCCAGCAGGATACAGGGTCAACGTATTTACAATGAGCAGTTCTTC
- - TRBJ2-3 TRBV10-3 CAISDAGASTDTQYF TGTGCCATCAGTGATGCGGGCGCTAGCACAGATACGCAGTATTTT
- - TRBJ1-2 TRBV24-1 CATSDRQNYGYTF TGTGCCACCAGTGATAGACAGAACTATGGCTACACCTTC
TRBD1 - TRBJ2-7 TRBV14 CASSQPGQGHHEQYF TGTGCCAGCAGCCAACCGGGACAGGGGCATCACGAGCAGTACTTC
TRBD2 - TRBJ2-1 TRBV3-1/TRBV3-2 CASTTSASYNEQFF TGTGCCAGCACCACTAGCGCCTCCTACAATGAGCAGTTCTTC
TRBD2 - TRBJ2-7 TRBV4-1 CASSIATSGSYEQYF TGCGCCAGCAGCATAGCGACTAGCGGGAGCTACGAGCAGTACTTC
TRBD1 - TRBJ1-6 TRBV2 CATDRDNSPLHF TGTGCCACGGACAGGGATAATTCACCCCTCCACTTT
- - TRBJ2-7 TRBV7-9 CASSPRSEQYF TGTGCCAGCAGCCCCCGGAGCGAGCAGTACTTC
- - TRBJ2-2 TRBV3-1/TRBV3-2 CASSFRRGLDTGELFF TGTGCCAGCAGCTTCAGAAGGGGGTTGGACACCGGGGAGCTGTTTTTT
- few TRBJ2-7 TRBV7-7 CASSSDRFGEQYF TGTGCTAGCAGTTCCGACAGGTTCGGCGAGCAGTACTTC
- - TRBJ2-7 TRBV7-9 CASRPGLSYEQYF TGTGCCAGCAGACCAGGGTTGAGCTACGAGCAGTACTTC
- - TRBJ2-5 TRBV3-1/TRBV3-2 CASSPPSPKKETQYF TGTGCCAGCAGCCCCCCTAGCCCTAAAAAAGAGACCCAGTACTTC
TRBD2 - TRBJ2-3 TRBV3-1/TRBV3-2 CASRFSGTTDTQYF TGTGCCAGCAGATTTAGCGGGACCACAGATACGCAGTATTTT
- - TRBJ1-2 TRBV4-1 CASSQGEQRLDNYGYTF TGCGCCAGCAGCCAAGGAGAGCAGAGGTTAGATAACTATGGCTACACCTTC
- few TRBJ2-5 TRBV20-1 CSAGEETQYF TGCAGTGCCGGTGAGGAGACCCAGTACTTC
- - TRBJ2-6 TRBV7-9 CASSFVSGANVLTF TGTGCCAGCAGCTTCGTCTCTGGGGCCAACGTCCTGACTTTC
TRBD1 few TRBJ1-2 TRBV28 CATQPGQRYGYTF TGTGCCACCCAACCGGGACAGAGGTATGGCTACACCTTC
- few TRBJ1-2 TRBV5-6 CASSLVRVRSGYGYTF TGTGCCAGCAGCTTGGTTCGGGTTAGGTCCGGCTATGGCTACACCTTC
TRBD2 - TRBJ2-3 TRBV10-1 CASDLTIRERGETDTQYF TGCGCCAGCGACCTTACTATCAGGGAGCGGGGGGAGACAGATACGCAGTATTTT
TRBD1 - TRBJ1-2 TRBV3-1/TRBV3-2 CASSDRVYSYGYTF TGTGCCAGCAGCGACAGGGTCTATAGCTATGGCTACACCTTC
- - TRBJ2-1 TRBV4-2 CASSQVLAFEQFF TGTGCCAGCAGCCAAGTCCTAGCGTTTGAGCAGTTCTTC
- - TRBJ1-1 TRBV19 CASSIGTVEAFF TGTGCCAGTAGTATTGGAACAGTAGAAGCTTTCTTT
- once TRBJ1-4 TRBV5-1 CASAQGSLNEKLFF TGCGCCAGCGCGCAGGGGAGCCTTAATGAAAAACTGTTTTTT
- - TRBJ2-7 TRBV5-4 CASSSPPYEQYF TGTGCCAGCAGCTCCCCCCCATACGAGCAGTACTTC
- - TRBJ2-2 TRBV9 CASSVGGTNTGELFF TGTGCCAGCAGCGTCGGCGGAACGAACACCGGGGAGCTGTTTTTT
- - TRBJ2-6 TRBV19 CASSIEGHTRSGANVLTF TGTGCCAGTAGTATAGAGGGACATACCCGCTCTGGGGCCAACGTCCTGACTTTC
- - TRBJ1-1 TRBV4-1 CASSQEPGVNTEAFF TGCGCCAGCAGCCAAGAACCCGGGGTGAACACTGAAGCTTTCTTT
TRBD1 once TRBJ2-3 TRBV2 CASREGQGITDTQYF TGTGCCAGCAGGGAGGGACAGGGGATCACAGATACGCAGTATTTT
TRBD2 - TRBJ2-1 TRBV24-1 CATSEPRLAGEGSSYNEQFF TGTGCCACCAGTGAACCCAGACTAGCGGGAGAGGGGAGCTCCTACAATGAGCAGTTCTTC
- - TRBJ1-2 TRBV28 CASSKVDTSNYGYTF TGTGCCAGCAGTAAGGTCGACACCTCTAACTATGGCTACACCTTC
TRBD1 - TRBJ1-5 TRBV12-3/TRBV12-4 CASSSQGGQPQHF TGTGCCAGCAGCTCTCAGGGGGGCCAGCCCCAGCATTTT
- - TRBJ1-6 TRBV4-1 CASSQDWGPDNSPLHF TGCGCCAGCAGCCAAGATTGGGGGCCGGATAATTCACCCCTCCACTTT
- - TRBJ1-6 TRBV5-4 CASSLAVDNSPLHF TGTGCCAGCAGCTTGGCAGTCGATAATTCACCCCTCCACTTT
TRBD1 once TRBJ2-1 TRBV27 CASGDQTGLYNEQFF TGTGCCAGCGGGGATCAGACAGGGCTGTACAATGAGCAGTTCTTC
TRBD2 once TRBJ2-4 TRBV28 CASSLSQGTIAKNIQYF TGTGCCAGCAGTTTATCACAAGGGACTATAGCCAAAAACATTCAGTACTTC
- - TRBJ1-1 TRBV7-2 CASSSGSMNTEAFF TGTGCCAGCAGCTCAGGGTCCATGAACACTGAAGCTTTCTTT
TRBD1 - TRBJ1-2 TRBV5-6 CASSPPGTDYGYTF TGTGCCAGCAGCCCGCCCGGGACAGATTATGGCTACACCTTC
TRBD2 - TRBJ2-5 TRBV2 CASSGTSVETQYF TGTGCCAGCAGTGGGACTAGCGTTGAGACCCAGTACTTC
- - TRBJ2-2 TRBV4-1 CASSQEGRNTGELFF TGCGCCAGCAGCCAAGAGGGCAGGAACACCGGGGAGCTGTTTTTT
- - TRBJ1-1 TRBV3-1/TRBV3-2 CASSQEDRLNTEAFF TGTGCCAGCAGCCAAGAAGATAGATTGAACACTGAAGCTTTCTTT